This T cell receptor (beta chain) is drawn from a study of T cell repertoires in cytomegalovirus infection. About the research overall: CMV infection plus the matching HLA type was flagged by public TCR beta signatures.

This clonotype was detected only a few times. Its antigen remains unknown. The CDR3 is made up of 16 amino acids. Trimming removed 2 bases from V and 3 bases from J; junction bases left unmatched: 2. Germline V CDR1 and CDR2: MNHEY, SMNVEV (reference sequence). TCRdb independently ran MiXCR on the reads; one entry per CDR3 protein. The sample lists roughly 45,000 distinct CDR3 sequences, about a fifth occurring once. General observations from the study: HLA-C-restricted CMV-specific TCR beta clonotypes were dominant in the ex vivo response.

The TCR comes from a human donor in good health (CMV status not recorded). Some clones in this sample may be carry-over from other donors' samples. The chain uses TRBV27 and TRBJ2-2, with 11 positions matching TRBD1. The sequencing here drew on CD8+ T cells from cultured PBMCs, taken from culture after CMV antigen stimulation. DNA for the CDR3: TGTGCCAGCAGTTTAGGGACAGGGGGTTACACCGGGGAGCTGTTTTTT. Translation gives CASSLGTGGYTGELFF.